These 26 T cell receptor beta chains were sequenced from one sample in a study of T cell changes during pregnancy in multiple sclerosis. Method: immunoSEQ multiplex PCR; TCRdb's copy keeps in-frame clones and lacks some. The sample lists about 56,000 clones, roughly 91% occurring once. The specimen comprised CD4+ T cells from peripheral blood mononuclear cells, sampled in the third trimester of pregnancy. All receptors derive from a female donor with multiple sclerosis, enrolled in a pregnancy study.

The chain carries TRBV7-9 and TRBJ2-7, with D perhaps TRBD1 (5 bases). V was shortened by 3 bases and J by 2 bases, with 14 bases between the two germline ends. The V gene's germline CDR1 is SEHNR and CDR2 FQNEAQ (reference sequence). The CDR3 totals 15 residues. The chain's CDR3 is CASSFRGVGTYEQYF. The CDR3 bases are TGTGCCAGCAGCTTTAGGGGCGTTGGAACCTACGAGCAGTACTTC.

The V call is TRBV7-9, the J call TRBJ1-2, with a possible D match to TRBD1 (5 bases). Trimming shortened V by 4 bases and J by 1 base, and 25 bases separated the two germline ends. The CDR3 runs 19 residues. Germline V gene lookup returns CDR1 SEHNR and CDR2 FQNEAQ (reference sequence). The CDR3 nucleotides are TGTGCCAGCAGCTCACATCTCCTTGGCGGGGCAAAGCTTAACTATGGCTACACCTTC. Translating gives CASSSHLLGGAKLNYGYTF.

The chain has TRBV5-1 and TRBJ2-5, with TRBD2 matching over 8 bases. CDR1 and CDR2 (germline): SGHRS, YFSETQ. V gave up 1 base and J gave up 2 bases; unmatched junction bases: 16. The CDR3 is 19 residues long. This CDR3 is CASSLLGGGGTRRQETQYF. The DNA for the CDR3 is TGCGCCAGCAGCTTGCTTGGGGGCGGGGGGACCCGGCGGCAAGAGACCCAGTACTTC.

J is TRBJ2-3 and V is TRBV21-1; TRBD2 is taken as the D call from the table, unchecked against the DNA. TRBV21-1 is a known pseudogene. This CDR3 has 16 residues. The CDR3 sequence: CASSNGGQGRGDTQYF. The CDR3 nucleotides read TGTGCCAGCAGCAATGGAGGGCAAGGGCGGGGAGATACGCAGTATTTT.

The chain carries TRBV9 and TRBJ2-3; 9 bases match TRBD2. CDR1 and CDR2 (germline): SGDLS, YYNGEE. With V trimmed by 0 bases and J by 3 bases, 5 bases remained unmatched. This CDR3 is built from 16 residues. CDR3 amino acids: CASSVASGVVTDTQYF. CDR3 coding DNA: TGTGCCAGCAGCGTAGCTAGCGGGGTAGTAACAGATACGCAGTATTTT.

The table lists this clone with a few counts. Other DNA sequences of this sample code for an identical CDR3. This chain connects TRBV7-9 to TRBJ1-1; no reliable D call. V was shortened by 1 base and J by 4 bases, with 10 bases between the two germline ends. Germline V CDR1 and CDR2: SEHNR, FQNEAQ (reference sequence). The CDR3 is made up of 14 amino acids. As DNA, the CDR3 is TGTGCCAGCAGCTTAGAAGTGGGCTCCACTGAAGCTTTCTTT. Translating gives CASSLEVGSTEAFF.

The genes are TRBV5-4 and TRBJ2-1; 12 positions agree with TRBD2. Trimming cost V 4 bases and J 10 bases; bases outside gene matches: 9. Per the germline V gene, CDR1 is SGHNT and CDR2 is YYREEE (reference sequence). The CDR3 has 15 residues. The CDR3: CASSIGSSGGGEQFF. The DNA for the CDR3 is TGTGCCAGCAGCATTGGGTCTAGCGGGGGGGGAGAGCAGTTCTTC.

J is TRBJ2-2 and V is TRBV7-6; a possible D gene is TRBD2 (7 bases). Trimming left V 2 bases short and J 7 bases short, with 14 bases between. This CDR3 contains 15 residues. Germline V gene sequence: CDR1 SGHVS, CDR2 FNYEAQ. CDR3 sequence reads: CASSLSGGRDGELFF. DNA for the CDR3: TGTGCCAGCAGCTTATCGGGGGGCCGGGACGGGGAGCTGTTTTTT.

This sequence joins TRBV2 and TRBJ1-2; a weak D match, TRBD1 (6 bases). Looked up from germline, CDR1 is SNHLY and CDR2 is FYNNEI. The ends were cut back, 7 bases at V and 4 bases at J, with 16 bases in the middle. The CDR3 has 14 residues. The CDR3, as DNA: TGTGCCAGCACCACGCCGGGGGGCCCCTATGGCTACACCTTC. Translation gives CASTTPGGPYGYTF.

The chain couples TRBV11-2 to TRBJ2-1; 9 bases fit TRBD2. CDR1 is SGHAT and CDR2 is FQNNGV in the germline V gene. The CDR3 loop spans 15 amino acids. Germline trimming cut 5 bases from V and 5 bases from J; bases unmatched to any gene: 7. Here the CDR3 reads CASSHLAGKNNEQFF. CDR3 nucleotides: TGTGCCAGCAGCCATCTAGCGGGGAAAAACAATGAGCAGTTCTTC. Full variable domain (remainder filled in from reference TRBV11-2 and TRBJ2-1): EAGVAQSPRYKIIEKRQSVAFWCNPISGHATLYWYQQILGQGPKLLIQFQNNGVVDDSQLPKDRFSAERLKGVDSTLKIQPAKLEDSAVYLCASSHLAGKNNEQFFGPGTRLTVL.

The chain combines TRBV5-5 with TRBJ2-5, with TRBD2 matching over 8 bases. Unmatched junction bases numbered 10, after V lost 2 bases and J lost 4 bases. CDR3 length equals 16 residues. Per the germline V gene, CDR1 is SGHKS and CDR2 is YYEKEE (reference sequence). CDR3 sequence reads: CASSFKRGSGGETQYF. The CDR3, as DNA: TGTGCCAGCAGCTTCAAGCGGGGGTCCGGGGGAGAGACCCAGTACTTC.

The chain links TRBV27 to TRBJ2-3, with D perhaps matching TRBD2 (6 bases). Looked up from germline, CDR1 is MNHEY and CDR2 is SMNVEV (reference sequence). The CDR3 consists of 13 residues. The V and J ends lost 4 bases and 3 bases respectively, with 8 bases between them. The CDR3 DNA reads as TGTGCCAGCAGTTGGGGGAGGACAGATACGCAGTATTTT. It is translated as CASSWGRTDTQYF.

The count of this clone is one. The chain joins TRBV4-2 to TRBJ1-2, with D perhaps matching TRBD1 (5 bases). V lost 0 bases and J lost 3, with 11 bases in between. Per the germline V gene, CDR1 is LGHNA and CDR2 is YNFKEQ. This CDR3 comprises 15 residues. The CDR3 here is CASSQDGGEDYGYTF. DNA of the CDR3: TGTGCCAGCAGCCAAGACGGGGGTGAGGACTATGGCTACACCTTC.

V gene TRBV7-2 combines with J gene TRBJ1-2, with no clear D. Germline V lookup: CDR1 SGHTA, CDR2 FQGNSA. The V gene lost 5 bases and the J gene lost 3 bases, with 16 bases spanning the gap. CDR3 length equals 15 residues. The CDR3 nucleotides are TGTGCCAGCAGCCCGTGGGTCCGGGGAGACTATGGCTACACCTTC. Translation: CASSPWVRGDYGYTF. Full variable domain (remainder filled in from reference TRBV7-2 and TRBJ1-2): GAGVSQSPSNKVTEKGKDVELRCDPISGHTALYWYRQSLGQGLEFLIYFQGNSAPDKSGLPSDRFSAERTGGSVSTLTIQRTQQEDSAVYLCASSPWVRGDYGYTFGSGTRLTVV.

V and J are TRBV11-2 and TRBJ2-2; D uncertain. This CDR3 is 14 amino acids long. Looked up from germline, CDR1 is SGHAT and CDR2 is FQNNGV. V was pared by 1 base and J by 7 bases, with 10 bases between. For the CDR3, the DNA is TGTGCCAGCAGCTTAGTCGAGGTCGTCGGGGAGCTGTTTTTT. Translated, it gives CASSLVEVVGELFF.

This sequence joins TRBV6-1 and TRBJ1-1, with 10 bases fitting TRBD1. In germline, CDR1 is MNHNS, CDR2 SASEGT. V lost 8 bases to trimming and J lost 3 bases; unmatched junction nucleotides: 6. CDR3 length: 14 amino acids. CDR3 coding DNA: TGTGCCAGCGAGACAGGGGGCCTGGACACTGAAGCTTTCTTT. Amino acids: CASETGGLDTEAFF.

The chain joins TRBV18 to TRBJ2-4, with 11 bases fitting TRBD2. This CDR3 spans 18 amino acids. The J segment lost 5 bases and the V segment lost 3 bases, leaving 12 bases of the junction unmatched. CDR1 KGHSH and CDR2 LQKENI come from the germline V gene. CDR3 region: CASSPLLAGAPGENIQYF. Written as DNA, the CDR3 is TGTGCCAGCTCACCTTTACTAGCGGGGGCACCCGGGGAAAACATTCAGTACTTC.

The J gene is TRBJ2-2, the V gene TRBV11-2; TRBD2 matches at 7 bases. The CDR3 extends over 14 amino acids. Losses at the gene ends were 7 bases for V and 6 bases for J; bases not matched to a gene: 8. The germline V gene encodes CDR1 SGHAT and CDR2 FQNNGV. The DNA of the CDR3 is TGTGCCAGCATGTCCGGGGGGTGGGCCGGGGAGCTGTTTTTT. Residues: CASMSGGWAGELFF.

V is TRBV14 and J is TRBJ1-2; 7 bases fit TRBD1. J gave up 8 bases and V 3 bases, and 6 bases lay outside the gene matches. CDR3 size: 13 residues. CDR1 is SGHDN, CDR2 FVKESK, per germline. The CDR3 DNA sequence: TGTGCCAGCAGCCACAAGACAGGGTACGGCTACACCTTC. Residues: CASSHKTGYGYTF. The full variable domain, its missing parts supplied by reference TRBV14 and TRBJ1-2, is EAGVTQFPSHSVIEKGQTVTLRCDPISGHDNLYWYRRVMGKEIKFLLHFVKESKQDESGMPNNRFLAERTGGTYSTLKVQPAELEDSGVYFCASSHKTGYGYTFGSGTRLTVV.

This chain links TRBV29-1 with TRBJ2-1; D remains unclear. The CDR3 is made up of 13 amino acids. CDR1 is SQVTM, CDR2 ANQGSEA, per germline. Trimming pared 4 bases from V and 10 bases from J, leaving 17 bases between. CDR3 protein: CSVVSLPSLEQFF. The CDR3 bases are TGCAGCGTTGTTTCACTACCCTCCCTGGAGCAGTTCTTC.

The CDR3 here is CATRWGTGGTGELFF. The CDR3 nucleotides are TGTGCTACCAGGTGGGGGACAGGGGGCACCGGGGAGCTGTTTTTT. The chain links TRBV30 to TRBJ2-2; 11 nucleotides match TRBD1. This CDR3 region has 15 residues. CDR1 and CDR2 from the germline V gene are GTSNPN and SVGIG (reference sequence).

The chain has TRBV28 and TRBJ2-1, with a possible D match to TRBD2 (6 bases). The CDR3 consists of 14 residues. Germline CDR1 reads MDHEN; CDR2 reads SYDVKM. V gave up 6 bases and J gave up 8 bases, with 17 bases separating them. CDR3 amino acids: CASSPGGAWDEQFF. The CDR3 DNA is TGTGCCAGCAGCCCCGGAGGGGCTTGGGATGAGCAGTTCTTC. Drawing the rest from reference TRBV28 and TRBJ2-1, the complete variable domain is DVKVTQSSRYLVKRTGEKVFLECVQDMDHENMFWYRQDPGLGLRLIYFSYDVKMKEKGDIPEGYSVSREKKERFSLILESASTNQTSMYLCASSPGGAWDEQFFGPGTRLTVL.

This chain uses TRBV6-6 with TRBJ2-3, with 13 bases that match TRBD2. The length of the CDR3 is 16 residues. V shed 5 bases and J 1 base; nucleotides not matched to a gene: 3. Per the germline V gene, CDR1 is MNHNY and CDR2 is SVGAGI (reference sequence). The CDR3, as DNA: TGTGCCAGCAGTCTGACTAGCGGGGGGCGCACAGATACGCAGTATTTT. It encodes CASSLTSGGRTDTQYF.

This clone was seen only once. V is TRBV29-1 and J is TRBJ2-5, with 13 bases that match TRBD2. This CDR3 spans 14 amino acids. Trimming at V came to 6 bases and at J to 3 bases, leaving 4 bases not matched to a gene. Germline V gene lookup returns CDR1 SQVTM and CDR2 ANQGSEA. DNA of the CDR3: TGCAGCGTAGGACTAGCGGGGGTGGAAGAGACCCAGTACTTC. Protein sequence: CSVGLAGVEETQYF.

The chain couples TRBV19 to TRBJ1-6, with unresolved D. The V gene's germline CDR1 is LNHDA and CDR2 SQIVND (reference sequence). The CDR3 is 13 amino acids. The germline V and J ends were trimmed by 10 bases and 7 bases, with 14 bases remaining between them. The CDR3 coding sequence is TGTGCCACACGGAGCCGCCTAAATTCACCCCTCCACTTT. It yields the protein CATRSRLNSPLHF.

This clone was detected only once. CDR3 sequence reads: CATSRNIQGASGYTF. The CDR3 DNA follows: TGTGCCACCAGCAGGAATATACAGGGGGCGAGTGGCTACACCTTC. The rearrangement links TRBV15 to TRBJ1-2; 9 bases map to TRBD1. The CDR3 has 15 residues. V lost 3 bases and J lost 7; bases outside the gene matches: 9. CDR1 is LNHNV and CDR2 is YYDKDF in the germline V gene (reference sequence).